The source of this TCR beta chain is a study of T cell changes during pregnancy in multiple sclerosis. V lost 6 bases and J 6 bases, leaving 9 bases between the germline ends. The CDR3 contains 12 residues. The V gene's germline CDR1 is MNHEY and CDR2 SMNVEV (reference sequence). Repertoires were generated with immunoSEQ multiplex PCR, while TCRdb's copy carries only in-frame clones and drops some. This sample has approximately 59,000 clones, with more than 75% found just once. This clone was seen a single time. This sequence originates from a female donor in good health, enrolled as a control in a pregnancy study. The chain uses TRBV27 and TRBJ1-5; D is possibly TRBD1 (6 bases). This specimen was peripheral blood, taken in the third trimester of pregnancy. The CDR3: CASRQGSQPQHF. DNA for the CDR3: TGTGCCAGCAGGCAGGGGAGTCAGCCCCAGCATTTT.